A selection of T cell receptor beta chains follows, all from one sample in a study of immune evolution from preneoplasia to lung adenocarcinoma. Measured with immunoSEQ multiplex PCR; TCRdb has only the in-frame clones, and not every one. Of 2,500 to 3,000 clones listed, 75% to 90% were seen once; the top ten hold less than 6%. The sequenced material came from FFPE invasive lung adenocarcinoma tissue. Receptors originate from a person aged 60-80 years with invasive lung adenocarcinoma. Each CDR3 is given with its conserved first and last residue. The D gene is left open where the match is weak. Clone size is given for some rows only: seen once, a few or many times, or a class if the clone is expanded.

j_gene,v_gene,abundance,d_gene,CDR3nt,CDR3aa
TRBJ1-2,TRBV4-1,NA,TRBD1,TGCGCCAGCAGCCAAGGGTGGCAGGGGGCGACGAATGGCTACACCTTC,CASSQGWQGATNGYTF
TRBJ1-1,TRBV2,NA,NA,TGTGCCAGCAGGATATCCTCCCGGGGGGCGAGCACTGAAGCTTTCTTT,CASRISSRGASTEAFF
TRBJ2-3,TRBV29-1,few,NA,TGCAGCGTCACCGGGACACGAACGGATAGCACAGATACGCAGTATTTT,CSVTGTRTDSTDTQYF
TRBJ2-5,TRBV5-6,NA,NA,TGTGCCAGCAGCTGGGGGCTGGAGACCCAGTACTTC,CASSWGLETQYF
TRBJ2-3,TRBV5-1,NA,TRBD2,TGCGCCAGCAGCTGGACTAGCGGGGGGACCAACACAGATACGCAGTATTTT,CASSWTSGGTNTDTQYF
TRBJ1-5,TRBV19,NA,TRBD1,TGTGCCAATGGGACAGGGCGCAATCAGCCCCAGCATTTT,CANGTGRNQPQHF
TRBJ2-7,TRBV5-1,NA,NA,TGCGCCAGCAGCTTTGGGTTCAGCTCCTACGAGCAGTACTTC,CASSFGFSSYEQYF
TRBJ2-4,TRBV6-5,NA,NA,TGTGCCAGCAGGAGAACAAGGACAGCCAAAAACATTCAGTACTTC,CASRRTRTAKNIQYF
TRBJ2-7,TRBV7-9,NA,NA,TGTGCCAGCAGGTCCGACAGAAGCTACAAGCAGTACTTC,CASRSDRSYKQYF
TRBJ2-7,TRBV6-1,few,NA,TGTGCCAGCAGTGAAGGAATGGGACTGGAATCCTACGAGCAGTACTTC,CASSEGMGLESYEQYF
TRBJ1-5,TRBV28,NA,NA,TGTGCCAGCATTCCCAGCAGGGTGGGTCAGCCCCAGCATTTT,CASIPSRVGQPQHF
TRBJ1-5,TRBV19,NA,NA,TGTGCCAGTATCCCTACGGATAACAATCAGCCCCAGCATTTT,CASIPTDNNQPQHF
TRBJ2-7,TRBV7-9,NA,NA,TGTGCCAGCAGCCGGCAGGGCGGAGGCCAATACGAGCAGTACTTC,CASSRQGGGQYEQYF
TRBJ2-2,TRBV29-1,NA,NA,TGCAGCGTTGCCCAGGGACGCACCGGGGAGCTGTTTTTT,CSVAQGRTGELFF
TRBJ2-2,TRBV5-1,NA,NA,TGCGCCAGCAGCTTTGGGGCCGGGGAGCTGTTTTTT,CASSFGAGELFF
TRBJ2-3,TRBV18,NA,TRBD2,TGTGCCAGCTCACTACGGGGGGGGCCGGCAGATACGCAGTATTTT,CASSLRGGPADTQYF
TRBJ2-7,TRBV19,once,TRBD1,TGTGCCGGGGGACAGGGGGATTCGCCCCTCTACGAGCAGTACTTC,CAGGQGDSPLYEQYF
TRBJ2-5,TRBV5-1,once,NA,TGCGCCAGCAGCGGCGGGACACTGGGAGAGACCCAGTACTTC,CASSGGTLGETQYF
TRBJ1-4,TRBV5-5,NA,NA,TGTGCCAGCAGCCGCTGGGTGCAATCCAACGAAAAACTGTTTTTT,CASSRWVQSNEKLFF
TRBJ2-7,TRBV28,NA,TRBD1,TGTGCCAGTAGTTTGGGACAGTATTCCTACGAGCAGTACTTC,CASSLGQYSYEQYF
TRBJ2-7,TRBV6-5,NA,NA,TGTGCCAGCAGTTACGGAGGCGGCGGGCTACGTGAGCAGTACTTC,CASSYGGGGLREQYF
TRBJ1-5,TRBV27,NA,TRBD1,TGTGCCAGCCCGCACAGGGGTCGGCCCCAGCATTTT,CASPHRGRPQHF
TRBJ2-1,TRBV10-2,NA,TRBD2,TGCGCCAGCAGTGGGACTAGCGGGAGAACTAATGAGCAGTTCTTC,CASSGTSGRTNEQFF
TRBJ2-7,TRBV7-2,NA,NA,TGTGCCAGCAGCTTAGCTGCAGGGGTGACCTACGAGCAGTACTTC,CASSLAAGVTYEQYF
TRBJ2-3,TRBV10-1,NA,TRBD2,TGCGCCAGCAGTGTAGGGGCGGGAGCGGCAGATACGCAGTATTTT,CASSVGAGAADTQYF
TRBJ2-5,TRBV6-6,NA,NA,TGTGCCAGCAGTTACGAGACTGCTTTCCAAGAGACCCAGTACTTC,CASSYETAFQETQYF
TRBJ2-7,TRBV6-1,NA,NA,TGTGCCGTGCGCCGGGGCAATCTGGGGGAGTACTTC,CAVRRGNLGEYF
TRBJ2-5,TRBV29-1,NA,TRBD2,TGCAGCGTACCCGGGACTAGCGGGGGGGCTTGGGGAGAGACCCAGTACTTC,CSVPGTSGGAWGETQYF
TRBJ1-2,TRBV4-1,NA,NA,TGCGCCAGCAGCCAAGGGGGGGTGGACTATGGCTACACCTTC,CASSQGGVDYGYTF
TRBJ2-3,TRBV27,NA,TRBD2,TGTGCCAGCAGTTCCTCTAGCGGCCCTAGCACAGATACGCAGTATTTT,CASSSSSGPSTDTQYF
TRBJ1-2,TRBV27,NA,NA,TGTGCCAGCAGTTTGAGTGGTCTTCTCGGCCATGGCTACACCTTC,CASSLSGLLGHGYTF
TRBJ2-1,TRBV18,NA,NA,TGTGCCAGCTCACCTGAGACACCGGGGAGTAATGAGCAGTTCTTC,CASSPETPGSNEQFF
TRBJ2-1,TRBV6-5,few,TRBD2,TGTGCCAGCACCTCCGGAGCGGGGGCACATAGTGAGCAGTTCTTC,CASTSGAGAHSEQFF
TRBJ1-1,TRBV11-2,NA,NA,TGTGCCAGCAGCTTTCAGAGCGCTGAAGCTTTCTTT,CASSFQSAEAFF
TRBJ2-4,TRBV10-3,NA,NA,TGTGCCATCAGCCGGGACGCCCAGAGCATTCAGTACTTC,CAISRDAQSIQYF
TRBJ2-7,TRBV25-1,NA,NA,TGTGCCAGCGCCATACCAGGACAGAACTACGAGCAGTACTTC,CASAIPGQNYEQYF